The clone carrying this TCR beta chain was counted between two and nine times. Its antigen is not known. The CDR3 spans 16 residues. The trim removed 0 bases at V and 1 base at J, leaving 6 bases unmatched. Germline V gene data show CDR1 as KGHSH and CDR2 as LQKENI. This specimen comes from a study of beta chain features in type 1 diabetes. Study results and caveats: Moderately but significantly shorter TCRB CDR3s were found in Type 1 diabetes patients in all four CD4+ subsets.

Expressed TCRB transcripts were sequenced, since all the RNA that had been isolated was reverse transcribed. Repertoires were generated with immunoSEQ multiplex PCR, while TCRdb's copy carries only in-frame clones and drops some. Of approximately 20,000 clones in the sample, around three fifths are singletons; the top ten hold around 0.4%. The sequence was obtained from a man between 18 and 35 years old with type 1 diabetes. The chain joins TRBV18 to TRBJ2-7; 7 nucleotides agree with TRBD1. Sample: stem cell memory CD4+ T cells from blood. CDR3 sequence reads: CASSPPSTGASYEQYF. The CDR3 bases are TGTGCCAGCTCACCACCTAGTACAGGGGCTTCCTACGAGCAGTACTTC.